This T cell receptor beta chain derives from a study of cytomegalovirus exposure and HLA in healthy donors. Study-wide results and limits: The listing of some 170 TCR beta chains classed them as cytomegalovirus-associated. As was reported, the classifier diagnosed cytomegalovirus status with high specificity and sensitivity.

Only a few counts were recorded for this clone. The antigen is undetermined. Profiling relied on immunoSEQ multiplex PCR, and the TCRdb table lists in-frame clones only, not all of them. The sample has fewer than 350,000 clones; 88% are singletons. CDR3 length: 10 amino acids. Germline assignment: CDR1 MGHDK and CDR2 SYGVNS. V was trimmed by 4 bases and J by 11 bases, leaving 9 bases between them. The donors were members of the validation cohort comprising 120 subjects, separate from the roughly 670-subject first cohort. The sample taken for sequencing was PBMCs. The TCR comes from a woman aged 18-29 years in good health and CMV-seronegative. V and J are TRBV25-1 and TRBJ2-7; D not resolved. The CDR3 loop is CASSGGREYF. As DNA, the CDR3 is TGTGCCAGCAGTGGAGGTCGGGAGTACTTC.